The 8 T cell receptor beta chains below all came from one sample that was sequenced in a study of spatial heterogeneity in lung cancer. Study-wide results and caveats: The number of expanded tumor alpha and beta chains correlated with mutation number.

TCRdb passed the 5' RACE reads through MiXCR, listing each CDR3 protein once. This sample has roughly 3,200 distinct CDR3 sequences; around 6.1% occur once, and the top ten carry 15%. Their recognized antigens are unknown. Time point noted: sample taken at primary tumor resection. Specimen: lung tumor tissue, collected at surgery. These receptors all come from a male donor with early-stage non-small cell lung cancer.

By proportion, this clonotype is medium-sized. V gene TRBV10-1 combines with J gene TRBJ2-2; the D is unclear. The CDR3 is made up of 13 amino acids. Trimming took off 2 bases at V and 4 bases at J, with 5 bases between the two ends. Germline CDR1 and CDR2: WNHNN and SYGVQD (reference sequence). The CDR3 DNA follows: TGCGCCAGCAGTGAGCAGCCCACCGGGGAGCTGTTTTTT. This translates into CASSEQPTGELFF.

In its sample, this clonotype is medium-sized. The chain recombines TRBV11-3 with TRBJ2-2, with TRBD2 matching over 7 bases. The CDR3 runs 14 residues. Germline-derived CDR1 and CDR2 are SGHNT and YENEEA. The V segment lost 0 bases and the J segment 8 bases; nucleotides outside the gene matches: 3. Written as DNA, the CDR3 is TGTGCCAGCAGCTTAGAGTCGGGACTAGGGGAGCTGTTTTTT. Its protein is CASSLESGLGELFF.

This clonotype was recorded many times. The gene calls are TRBV27 and TRBJ2-6; D remains unclear. The germline V and J ends were trimmed by 5 bases and 3 bases, with 8 bases remaining between them. There are 14 residues in the CDR3. Germline V CDR1 and CDR2: MNHEY, SMNVEV (reference sequence). The CDR3 loop reads CASSLVIGANVLTF. In DNA form, the CDR3 reads TGTGCCAGCAGTCTCGTGATTGGGGCCAACGTCCTGACTTTC.

This clonotype showed up many times. This chain links TRBV7-2 with TRBJ1-1, with D unresolved. The V and J ends lost 0 bases and 5 bases respectively, with 10 bases between them. In germline, CDR1 is SGHTA, CDR2 FQGNSA. The CDR3 is 14 residues long. The CDR3 DNA is TGTGCCAGCAGCTTAGCCGGGTCAGCTACTGAAGCTTTCTTT. Amino acid sequence: CASSLAGSATEAFF.

This clonotype was seen repeatedly, ten times or more. The chain couples TRBV9 to TRBJ1-1; 7 bases agree with TRBD1. Germline trimming cut 0 bases from V and 6 bases from J; bases unmatched to any gene: 8. CDR1 is SGDLS and CDR2 is YYNGEE in the germline V gene. The length of the CDR3 is 15 residues. The CDR3 DNA sequence: TGTGCCAGCAGCGTAGTAGACAGGGTAATTTCTGAAGCTTTCTTT. Translation gives CASSVVDRVISEAFF.

This clonotype was counted many times. The rearrangement uses TRBV7-2 and TRBJ2-2; TRBD2 matches 10 bases. The germline gives CDR1 SGHTA, CDR2 FQGNSA. The CDR3 is 15 residues long. The V and J ends lost 5 bases and 4 bases, in that order; junction bases with no gene match: 4. CDR3 nucleotides: TGTGCCAGCAGCAGGGGACTAGCGCCCACCGGGGAGCTGTTTTTT. Protein: CASSRGLAPTGELFF. Variable domain in full (rest from reference TRBV7-2 and TRBJ2-2): GAGVSQSPSNKVTEKGKDVELRCDPISGHTALYWYRQSLGQGLEFLIYFQGNSAPDKSGLPSDRFSAERTGGSVSTLTIQRTQQEDSAVYLCASSRGLAPTGELFFGEGSRLTVL.

Relative to its sample, this clonotype is medium-sized (0.01 to 0.1%). The J gene is TRBJ1-1, the V gene TRBV29-1, with D perhaps matching TRBD1 (5 bases). CDR1 and CDR2 (germline): SQVTM, ANQGSEA. The CDR3 has 15 residues. Between the trimmed V and J ends, which lost 6 bases and 7 bases, there was a span of 24 bases. The CDR3 region has the DNA TGCAGCGTCGCATCCGGGAAAACCGGGGGAAGTGAAGCTTTCTTT. It translates to CSVASGKTGGSEAFF.

V usage is TRBV28 and J usage is TRBJ2-7, with D possibly matching TRBD2 (6 bases). Looked up from germline, CDR1 is MDHEN and CDR2 is SYDVKM. V was shortened by 5 bases and J by 2 bases, with 10 bases between the two germline ends. The CDR3 runs 13 residues. CDR3 residues: CASSGGTPYEQYF. For the CDR3, the DNA is TGTGCCAGCAGTGGCGGGACTCCCTACGAGCAGTACTTC.